This T cell receptor beta chain originates from a study of cytomegalovirus exposure and HLA in healthy donors. Overall study findings and caveats: Around 160 TCR beta chains were listed as cytomegalovirus-associated. When the data were analyzed later, several of the most significant clusters appeared to be linked to common viral pathogens. For TCR beta chains, V- and J-gene trimming was later linked to a missense DCLRE1C variant. For most TCR sequences rarity was the rule, although some public TCRs occurred in many donors.

The PCR had 60 Vbeta and 13 Jbeta primers. Sequenced by immunoSEQ multiplex PCR; TCRdb stores in-frame clones only, minus some. The sample contains about 140,000 clones, about 79% of which appear only once. The table lists this clone with a few counts. Its antigen is not known. The CDR3 covers 14 residues. Germline V lookup: CDR1 LGHNA, CDR2 YSLEER. Trimming removed 4 bases at V and 0 bases at J, with 9 bases between. J is TRBJ1-1 and V is TRBV4-3; D might be TRBD1 (6 bases). Source material: PBMCs. This receptor was taken from a male donor in good health and CMV-seronegative. The CDR3 DNA reads as TGCGCCAGCAGCCCGGACAGCTTGAACACTGAAGCTTTCTTT. It encodes CASSPDSLNTEAFF.